These 30 T cell receptor beta chains were all obtained from the same sample, sequenced in a study of human T cells and chemical hapten exposure. Each CDR3 protein is one row after TCRdb ran MiXCR on the RACE reads. The sample has about 30,000 distinct CDR3 sequences; about 5% are singletons. Time point meaning: patch test 3, about 24 weeks after DPC sensitization. The sample's treatment: therapeutic diphenylcyclopropenone sensitization with weekly scalp DPC. Sequencing was performed on whole blood, taken in connection with sensitization to the hapten diphenylcyclopropenone (DPC). The receptors were sampled from a man aged 25 to 45 with alopecia areata. Some clones in this sample may be carry-over from other donors' samples.

The sample holds many counts of this clonotype. The rearrangement uses TRBV29-1 and TRBJ2-7, with 7 nucleotides matching TRBD1. Trimming removed 7 bases from V and 2 bases from J; junction bases left unmatched: 8. This CDR3 has 13 amino acids. Germline CDR1 reads SQVTM; CDR2 reads ANQGSEA. CDR3: CSAEGQRTYEQYF. Written as DNA, the CDR3 is TGCAGCGCTGAGGGACAGCGTACCTACGAGCAGTACTTC.

This clonotype was observed at least ten times. This sequence joins TRBV7-9 and TRBJ2-3, with 11 bases aligning to TRBD2. V lost 5 bases, J lost 6 bases, and 13 bases stayed unmatched. CDR3 length: 17 residues. Germline V CDR1 and CDR2: SEHNR, FQNEAQ (reference sequence). DNA for the CDR3: TGTGCCAGCAGCCCCGGGACTAGCGGCACGGGAGGCGATACGCAGTATTTT. It translates to CASSPGTSGTGGDTQYF.

This clonotype was seen ten or more times. This rearrangement joins TRBV19 to TRBJ2-7, with a tentative D call TRBD1 (6 bases). The ends were cut back, 7 bases at V and 2 bases at J, with 18 bases in the middle. There are 15 residues in the CDR3. CDR1 LNHDA and CDR2 SQIVND come from the germline V gene (reference sequence). As DNA, the CDR3 is TGTGCCAGTACCTGGAGCTGGGACACCGCCTACGAGCAGTACTTC. Amino acid sequence: CASTWSWDTAYEQYF.

This clonotype was counted ten times or more. V usage is TRBV24-1 and J usage is TRBJ2-5; TRBD2 matches at 7 bases. J lost 1 base, V lost 5 bases, and 6 bases had no gene match. In germline, CDR1 is KGHDR, CDR2 SFDVKD. This CDR3 spans 15 amino acids. The CDR3: CATSAGGGLQETQYF. CDR3 DNA sequence: TGTGCCACCAGTGCCGGGGGAGGGCTCCAAGAGACCCAGTACTTC.

This clonotype was seen at least ten times. This chain uses TRBV4-3 with TRBJ1-1; D remains ambiguous. The germline CDR1 and CDR2 sequences are LGHNA and YSLEER. V lost 4 bases and J 9 bases, leaving 15 bases between the germline ends. The CDR3 sequence is 13 residues long. CDR3 coding DNA: TGCGCCAGCAGCCCTCAGGTAGCCGACCAAGCTTTCTTT. Translated, it gives CASSPQVADQAFF.

At least ten counts were recorded for this clonotype. The chain joins TRBV29-1 to TRBJ2-1; TRBD1 matches at 7 bases. CDR1 and CDR2 (germline): SQVTM, ANQGSEA. Trimming at V came to 5 bases and at J to 5 bases, leaving 6 bases not matched to a gene. This CDR3 has 13 amino acids. In DNA form, the CDR3 reads TGCAGCGTTAGTACGACAGGGAACAATGAGCAGTTCTTC. This gives the protein CSVSTTGNNEQFF.

This clonotype was seen ten or more times. The genes are TRBV19 and TRBJ1-2; D gene ambiguous. This CDR3 has 12 residues. Germline CDR1 is LNHDA and CDR2 is SQIVND (reference sequence). V dropped 5 bases and J dropped 8 bases, with 12 bases sitting between them. CDR3 nucleotide sequence: TGTGCCAGTAGTCCCGACCTGGGGGGCTACACCTTC. It specifies CASSPDLGGYTF. Based on the CDR3 plus reference TRBV19 and TRBJ1-2, the full variable domain is DGGITQSPKYLFRKEGQNVTLSCEQNLNHDAMYWYRQDPGQGLRLIYYSQIVNDFQKGDIAEGYSVSREKKESFPLTVTSAQKNPTAFYLCASSPDLGGYTFGSGTRLTVV.

In its sample, this clonotype was seen many times. The CDR3 loop is CASSPPGQGNQPQHF. In nucleotides, the CDR3 is TGTGCCAGCTCACCACCGGGGCAGGGCAATCAGCCCCAGCATTTT. The chain employs TRBV18 and TRBJ1-5; D is perhaps TRBD1 (5 bases). Trimming removed 0 bases at V and 2 bases at J, with 8 bases between. This CDR3 contains 15 residues. Germline V gene lookup returns CDR1 KGHSH and CDR2 LQKENI.

This clonotype was counted only a few times. The rearrangement uses TRBV11-2 and TRBJ2-3, with D perhaps matching TRBD1 (6 bases). The CDR3 is 17 residues long. In germline, CDR1 is SGHAT, CDR2 FQNNGV. The V gene lost 1 base and the J gene lost 0 bases, with 14 bases spanning the gap. CDR3 sequence: CASSLGPGTQSTDTQYF. The CDR3 coding sequence is TGTGCCAGCAGCTTAGGGCCCGGGACACAGAGCACAGATACGCAGTATTTT.

This clonotype was seen ten or more times. The chain carries TRBV27 and TRBJ2-1; TRBD2 matches at 11 bases. The CDR3 length is 16 residues. The J segment lost 8 bases and the V segment lost 2 bases, leaving 8 bases of the junction unmatched. CDR1 and CDR2 (germline): MNHEY, SMNVEV (reference sequence). CDR3 sequence reads: CASSLQTSGGSYEQFF. For the CDR3, the DNA is TGTGCCAGCAGTTTACAAACTAGCGGGGGAAGCTATGAGCAGTTCTTC.

This clonotype was observed at least ten times. The chain combines TRBV12-3 or TRBV12-4 with TRBJ2-3; D unresolved. Trimming shortened V by 7 bases and J by 0 bases, and 14 bases separated the two germline ends. This CDR3 has 15 residues. For the CDR3, the DNA is TGTGCCAGCACCGACGGGCTGAGGAGCACAGATACGCAGTATTTT. Protein: CASTDGLRSTDTQYF.

This clonotype was counted at least ten times. V is TRBV7-2 and J is TRBJ2-1; TRBD2 matches at 7 bases. The ends lost 1 base at V and 7 bases at J; junction bases unmatched: 7. This CDR3 is 15 amino acids long. Looked up from germline, CDR1 is SGHTA and CDR2 is FQGNSA. The CDR3 DNA reads as TGTGCCAGCAGCTTAGGGGACTACCCGTCGAATGAGCAGTTCTTC. It specifies CASSLGDYPSNEQFF.

This clonotype was picked up many times. J is TRBJ2-2 and V is TRBV29-1, with 14 bases fitting TRBD2. This CDR3 has 14 residues. CDR1 and CDR2 (germline): SQVTM, ANQGSEA. The V and J ends lost 6 bases and 6 bases, in that order; junction bases with no gene match: 3. The DNA for the CDR3 is TGCAGCGTACGACTAGCGGGAGGGGCCGGGGAGCTGTTTTTT. Amino acids: CSVRLAGGAGELFF.

This clonotype turned up a few times. This chain connects TRBV11-2 to TRBJ2-3; the D gene is possibly TRBD1 (6 bases). Germline V gene sequence: CDR1 SGHAT, CDR2 FQNNGV. V lost 1 base and J 0 bases, leaving 11 bases between the germline ends. This CDR3 contains 16 residues. The CDR3 spells CASSLGTDTSTDTQYF. For the CDR3, the DNA is TGTGCCAGCAGCTTAGGGACAGATACTAGCACAGATACGCAGTATTTT.

This clonotype has ten or more counts. This sequence joins TRBV11-2 and TRBJ2-2, with TRBD2 as a possible D gene (5 bases). The V end was cut by 5 bases, the J end by 3 bases, with 16 bases between. Looked up from germline, CDR1 is SGHAT and CDR2 is FQNNGV. The CDR3 extends over 16 amino acids. The CDR3 bases are TGTGCCAGCAGCGGGATCGCGGCGGGCTACACCGGGGAGCTGTTTTTT. This translates into CASSGIAAGYTGELFF.

This clonotype has at least ten counts. This chain joins TRBV7-2 and TRBJ2-7; D gene uncertain. Germline values: CDR1 SGHTA, CDR2 FQGNSA. The CDR3 has 15 amino acids. Trimming shortened V by 1 base and J by 3 bases, and 13 bases separated the two germline ends. The CDR3 loop reads CASSLVFGPSYEQYF. The CDR3 DNA is TGTGCCAGCAGCTTAGTATTCGGCCCTAGCTACGAGCAGTACTTC.

This clonotype was counted many times. This chain links TRBV6-2 or TRBV6-3 with TRBJ1-2, with D hard to call. Trimming cost V 7 bases and J 7 bases, with 16 bases left between them. CDR1 is MNHEY and CDR2 is SVGEGT in the germline V gene. This CDR3 contains 13 residues. CDR3 amino acids: CASISDGSCGYTF. The CDR3 region has the DNA TGTGCCAGCATTTCGGACGGGTCTTGTGGCTACACCTTC.

Only one count was recorded for this clonotype. This could be a read error, since a much larger clone is one nucleotide away. The rearrangement uses TRBV27 and TRBJ1-1; no clear D gene. The V gene's germline CDR1 is MNHEY and CDR2 SMNVEV (reference sequence). Trimming removed 8 bases from V and 1 base from J, with 11 bases in between. This CDR3 region has 13 residues. CDR3 loop: CASCYSSNTEAFF. The DNA of the CDR3 is TGTGCCAGCTGTTACTCGTCGAACACTGAAGCTTTCTTT.

This clonotype has a count of ten or more. The V call is TRBV5-4, the J call TRBJ2-1, with D possibly TRBD2 on 5 matching bases. V was pared by 4 bases and J by 0 bases, with 20 bases between. There are 18 residues in the CDR3. CDR1 is SGHNT and CDR2 is YYREEE in the germline V gene (reference sequence). CDR3 nucleotides: TGTGCCAGCAGCCGTAGGGCGGGTCCTTTGAGCTCCTACAATGAGCAGTTCTTC. It translates to CASSRRAGPLSSYNEQFF.

This clonotype was seen repeatedly, ten times or more. The chain is built from TRBV7-6 and TRBJ2-1; the match to TRBD1 covers 11 bases. The germline V gene encodes CDR1 SGHVS and CDR2 FNYEAQ. The CDR3 totals 16 residues. Trimming removed 5 bases from V and 8 bases from J; junction bases left unmatched: 11. This CDR3 reads CASSAQPGQGGDEQFF. CDR3 in DNA: TGTGCCAGCAGCGCCCAACCGGGACAGGGGGGGGATGAGCAGTTCTTC.

The table lists this clonotype with many counts. The chain recombines TRBV3-1 with TRBJ1-1; D perhaps matches TRBD1 (6 bases). From germline, CDR1 is LGHDT and CDR2 YNNKEL (reference sequence). Trimming pared 2 bases from V and 4 bases from J, leaving 14 bases between. The length of the CDR3 is 15 residues. The CDR3 here is CASSQPTGWGTEAFF. The CDR3, as DNA: TGTGCCAGCAGCCAACCGACAGGTTGGGGCACTGAAGCTTTCTTT. Looking up the rest from reference TRBV3-1 and TRBJ1-1 gives the full variable domain: DTAVSQTPKYLVTQMGNDKSIKCEQNLGHDTMYWYKQDSKKFLKIMFSYNNKELIINETVPNRFSPKSPDKAHLNLHINSLELGDSAVYFCASSQPTGWGTEAFFGQGTRLTVV.

Many counts were recorded for this clonotype. This rearrangement joins TRBV4-2 to TRBJ2-5; 7 bases are shared with TRBD2. Germline values: CDR1 LGHNA, CDR2 YNFKEQ. V lost 1 base to trimming and J lost 5 bases; unmatched junction nucleotides: 7. CDR3 length: 15 residues. The DNA of the CDR3 is TGTGCCAGCAGCCAAGTGGACGGGGGGTTCGAGACCCAGTACTTC. It codes for CASSQVDGGFETQYF.

This clonotype ranks as medium-sized. The chain combines TRBV12-3 or TRBV12-4 with TRBJ2-2; D remains ambiguous. The CDR3 is made up of 12 amino acids. Trimming removed 3 bases at V and 6 bases at J, with 5 bases between. The CDR3, as DNA: TGTGCCAGCAGTTTCGGGTCCGGGGAGCTGTTTTTT. Translated, it gives CASSFGSGELFF.

This clonotype was found many times. The rearrangement links TRBV7-8 to TRBJ2-7, with D perhaps TRBD2 (6 bases). The CDR3 totals 13 residues. Germline V CDR1 and CDR2: SGHVS, FQNEAQ. V was pared by 5 bases and J by 3 bases, with 11 bases between. CDR3 loop: CASSLRGIYEQYF. The CDR3 nucleotides are TGTGCCAGCAGCCTCCGGGGGATCTACGAGCAGTACTTC.

In this sample, this clonotype turned up many times. The rearrangement links TRBV7-9 to TRBJ1-1; 8 nucleotides line up with TRBD1. This CDR3 comprises 15 residues. Germline-derived CDR1 and CDR2 are SEHNR and FQNEAQ (reference sequence). V lost 5 bases to trimming and J lost 3 bases; unmatched junction nucleotides: 8. CDR3 nucleotides: TGTGCCAGCAGCCCCCGGACAGGGCAGTACACTGAAGCTTTCTTT. Protein sequence: CASSPRTGQYTEAFF.

This clonotype was observed many times. V usage is TRBV25-1 and J usage is TRBJ2-1; 11 bases are shared with TRBD1. The CDR3 runs to 17 residues. The V and J ends lost 6 bases and 6 bases, in that order; junction bases with no gene match: 13. CDR1 and CDR2 (germline): MGHDK, SYGVNS. DNA of the CDR3: TGTGCCAGCAGGAGGACAGGGGGCAATGAGCAGTGCAATGAGCAGTTCTTC. This translates into CASRRTGGNEQCNEQFF.

Many counts were recorded for this clonotype. The chain recombines TRBV7-9 with TRBJ1-3; TRBD1 is a possible D gene (5 bases). Germline V gene lookup returns CDR1 SEHNR and CDR2 FQNEAQ (reference sequence). The CDR3 loop spans 14 amino acids. The V end lost 5 bases, the J end lost 0 bases, and 8 bases lay between the germline ends. CDR3 loop: CASSQGSSGNTIYF. The CDR3 coding sequence is TGTGCCAGCAGCCAGGGTAGCTCTGGAAACACCATATATTTT.

At least ten counts were recorded for this clonotype. The rearrangement joins TRBV6-1 to TRBJ1-5; a possible D gene is TRBD1 (5 bases). The CDR3 has 16 residues. V lost 2 bases and J lost 2, with 13 bases in between. Germline CDR1 reads MNHNS; CDR2 reads SASEGT. The CDR3 sequence: CASSERGRLGNQPQHF. The DNA for the CDR3 is TGTGCCAGCAGTGAAAGGGGAAGATTGGGCAATCAGCCCCAGCATTTT.

This clonotype came up many times. This chain links TRBV11-2 with TRBJ1-3; the D gene is possibly TRBD1 (5 bases). The V end was cut by 5 bases, the J end by 2 bases, with 16 bases between. The CDR3 totals 16 residues. Germline assignment: CDR1 SGHAT and CDR2 FQNNGV. CDR3 protein: CASSPRDARPGNTIYF. In nucleotides, the CDR3 is TGTGCCAGCAGCCCGCGGGACGCCCGGCCTGGAAACACCATATATTTT.

The sample holds a few counts of this clonotype. The rearrangement links TRBV7-9 to TRBJ1-2; D not resolved. Trimming shortened V by 6 bases and J by 6 bases, and 14 bases separated the two germline ends. The CDR3 loop spans 13 amino acids. Germline lookup yields CDR1 SEHNR and CDR2 FQNEAQ (reference sequence). DNA of the CDR3: TGTGCCAGCAGTTTCGCTTGGGGAAATGGCTACACCTTC. Translating gives CASSFAWGNGYTF.